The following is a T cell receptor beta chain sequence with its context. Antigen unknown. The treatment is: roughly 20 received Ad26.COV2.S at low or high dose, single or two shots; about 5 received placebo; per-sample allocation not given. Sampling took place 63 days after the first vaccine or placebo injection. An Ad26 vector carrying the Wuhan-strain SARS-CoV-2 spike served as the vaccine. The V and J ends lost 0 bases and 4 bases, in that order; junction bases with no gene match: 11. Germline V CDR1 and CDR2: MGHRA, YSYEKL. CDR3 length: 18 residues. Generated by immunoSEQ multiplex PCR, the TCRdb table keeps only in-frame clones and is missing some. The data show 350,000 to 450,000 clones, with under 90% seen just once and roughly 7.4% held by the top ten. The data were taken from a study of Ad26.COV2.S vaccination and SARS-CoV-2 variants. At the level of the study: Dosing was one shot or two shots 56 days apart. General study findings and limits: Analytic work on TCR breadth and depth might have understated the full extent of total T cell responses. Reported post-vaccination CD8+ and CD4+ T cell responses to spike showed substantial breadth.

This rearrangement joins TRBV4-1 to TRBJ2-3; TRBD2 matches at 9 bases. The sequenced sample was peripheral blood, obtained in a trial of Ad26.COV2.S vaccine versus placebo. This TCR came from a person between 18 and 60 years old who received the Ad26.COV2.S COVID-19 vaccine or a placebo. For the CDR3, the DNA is TGCGCCAGCAGCCAAGATCGGGATAGCGGGAGACCAGCAGATACGCAGTATTTT. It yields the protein CASSQDRDSGRPADTQYF.